This T cell receptor (beta chain) was sequenced during a study of T cells in localized non-small cell lung cancer. General study results and limits: Exceeding tumor, uninvolved adjacent lung had the highest T cell clonality.

The ends lost 1 base at V and 3 bases at J; junction bases unmatched: 8. The CDR3 is made up of 16 amino acids. Germline CDR1 is SNHLY and CDR2 is FYNNEI. Remarks on this clone: The antigen remains undetermined.

The repertoire was sequenced with immunoSEQ multiplex PCR; TCRdb's copy has only in-frame clones and lacks some. The data hold about 2,100 clones, with roughly 40% observed a single time. This sequence joins TRBV2 and TRBJ2-5; 7 nucleotides align to TRBD2. The source material was lung tumor tissue, sampled before any cancer treatment. The receptor was isolated from a male donor aged 60 or over with stage II squamous cell lung carcinoma. CDR3 amino acids: CASSEGGRAGEETQYF. In DNA, the CDR3 is TGTGCCAGCAGTGAAGGGGGGAGGGCTGGGGAAGAGACCCAGTACTTC.